This T cell receptor beta chain was recovered during a study of cytomegalovirus exposure and HLA in healthy donors. As for the study in general: Later, an analysis reported that the 120 or so validation repertoires had used the same platform as the 500 to 800 first-cohort repertoires. Study-level findings and limits: Reportedly, diagnosis of cytomegalovirus status by the classifier showed high specificity and sensitivity. Confirmation was obtained in vitro that a few CMV-associated chains are specific for CMV antigens.

The study drew the donors from its roughly 120-subject validation cohort, separate from the 666-subject first cohort. The length of the CDR3 is 16 residues. Germline CDR1 MDHEN, CDR2 SYDVKM. The V segment lost 3 bases and the J segment 1 base; nucleotides outside the gene matches: 6. To note about this clone: Its antigen remains unidentified.

Here immunoSEQ multiplex PCR was the method, and the copy in TCRdb shows in-frame clones only, minus some. The sample lists 250,000 to 300,000 clones, roughly 89% occurring once. The source is a woman younger than 30 in good health and CMV-seronegative. The chain joins TRBV28 to TRBJ1-5; TRBD1 agrees at 7 bases. Sequences were obtained from PBMCs. This CDR3 is CASSFPATGSNQPQHF. In nucleotides, the CDR3 is TGTGCCAGCAGTTTCCCCGCGACAGGGAGCAATCAGCCCCAGCATTTT. Looking up the rest from reference TRBV28 and TRBJ1-5 gives the full variable domain: DVKVTQSSRYLVKRTGEKVFLECVQDMDHENMFWYRQDPGLGLRLIYFSYDVKMKEKGDIPEGYSVSREKKERFSLILESASTNQTSMYLCASSFPATGSNQPQHFGDGTRLSIL.